One sample yielded the 20 T cell receptor beta chains listed below, sequenced in a study of regulatory T cells in long-lasting Graves disease. As for time point: newly diagnosed GD, antithyroid drugs for less than 3 months. From PBMCs, RNA was extracted and then used to make the TCR library. Arm-PCR of CDR3 regions and iRepertoire HTBI primers were the basis on which TCR beta libraries were built. Each CDR3 protein is one row after TCRdb ran MiXCR on the multiplex PCR reads. The sample lists hundreds of thousands of distinct CDR3 sequences, about 14% occurring once. Sequenced material: peripheral blood mononuclear cells (PBMCs), taken at new diagnosis, from a patient treated with antithyroid drugs. The receptor source for this set is a female donor with Graves disease.

Many counts were recorded for this clonotype. The rearrangement links TRBV11-2 to TRBJ2-3, with 13 bases that match TRBD2. The ends lost 5 bases at V and 7 bases at J; junction bases unmatched: 9. CDR3 length: 16 residues. Germline CDR1 is SGHAT and CDR2 is FQNNGV. CDR3 protein: CASSPRLAGGRNTQYF. In DNA form, the CDR3 reads TGTGCCAGCAGCCCACGACTAGCGGGAGGAAGAAATACGCAGTATTTT.

This clonotype was seen ten or more times. The chain uses TRBV12-3 or TRBV12-4 and TRBJ1-2, with D possibly matching TRBD1 (6 bases). The CDR3 spans 14 residues. Trimming took 2 bases from V and 3 from J, leaving 10 bases between them. The CDR3: CASSLMGAYYGYTF. The CDR3 coding sequence is TGTGCCAGCAGTTTAATGGGGGCCTACTATGGCTACACCTTC.

This clonotype was detected only a few times. A clone one base away is much larger, so this may be a read error. The rearrangement links TRBV4-2 to TRBJ2-1, with TRBD2 identical over 8 bases. This CDR3 is built from 15 residues. CDR1 is LGHNA, CDR2 YNFKEQ, per germline. The V gene end was trimmed by 3 bases and the J gene end by 10 bases; junction bases not matched to a gene: 11. The CDR3 spells CASSHLSGSAYEQFF. DNA of the CDR3: TGTGCCAGCAGCCATCTAAGCGGGAGCGCCTACGAGCAGTTCTTC.

In this sample, this clonotype turned up a few times. This chain connects TRBV28 to TRBJ2-2; D may match TRBD1 or TRBD2 (6 bases each). The CDR3 loop spans 14 amino acids. The germline gives CDR1 MDHEN, CDR2 SYDVKM. Trimming cost V 4 bases and J 7 bases, with 13 bases left between them. The CDR3 is CASSSRQEGGELFF. CDR3 coding DNA: TGTGCCAGCAGTTCAAGACAGGAGGGCGGGGAGCTGTTTTTT.

The chain links TRBV29-1 to TRBJ2-6, with D perhaps TRBD1 (5 bases). The CDR3 is made up of 13 amino acids. Between the trimmed V and J ends, which lost 3 bases and 3 bases, there was a span of 6 bases. Germline assignment: CDR1 SQVTM and CDR2 ANQGSEA. CDR3 bases: TGCAGCGTTGACAGGGTTGGGGCCAACGTCCTGACTTTC. Translating gives CSVDRVGANVLTF. Together with reference TRBV29-1 and TRBJ2-6, the CDR3 gives the full variable domain: SAVISQKPSRDICQRGTSLTIQCQVDSQVTMMFWYRQQPGQSLTLIATANQGSEATYESGFVIDKFPISRPNLTFSTLTVSNMSPEDSSIYLCSVDRVGANVLTFGAGSRLTVL.

This clonotype was seen many times. This sequence joins TRBV5-1 and TRBJ1-5; D call uncertain. The CDR3 has 14 amino acids. The ends were cut back, 4 bases at V and 1 base at J, with 9 bases in the middle. The germline gives CDR1 SGHRS, CDR2 YFSETQ. The CDR3 protein is CASSADFSNQPQHF. The DNA for the CDR3 is TGCGCCAGCAGCGCCGACTTCAGCAATCAGCCCCAGCATTTT.

This clonotype was picked up a small number of times. The chain employs TRBV6-2 or TRBV6-3 and TRBJ2-6; D is perhaps TRBD1 (5 bases). Germline lookup yields CDR1 MNHEY and CDR2 SVGEGT. CDR3 length equals 16 residues. Trimming pared 6 bases from V and 13 bases from J, leaving 25 bases between. The CDR3 is CASRAQLTPGARVLTF. The CDR3 DNA reads TGTGCCAGCAGGGCCCAGTTGACCCCTGGGGCCAGGGTCCTGACTTTC.

Ten or more counts support this clonotype. This chain joins TRBV3-1 and TRBJ2-3; D is perhaps TRBD2 (6 bases). V was pared by 2 bases and J by 4 bases, with 7 bases between. The CDR3 is 13 amino acids. Per germline, CDR1 LGHDT and CDR2 YNNKEL (reference sequence). The DNA of the CDR3 is TGTGCCAGCAGCCAACCTAGCGCAGATACGCAGTATTTT. Translating it yields CASSQPSADTQYF.

This clonotype was picked up many times. The chain uses TRBV20-1 and TRBJ2-7; a weak D match, TRBD1 (6 bases). Trimming cost V 6 bases and J 5 bases, with 14 bases left between them. The CDR3 contains 12 residues. Germline V lookup: CDR1 DFQATT, CDR2 SNEGSKA (reference sequence). The CDR3 nucleotides are TGCAGTGCGAATGGACAGATAAACGAGCAGTACTTC. Its protein is CSANGQINEQYF.

This clonotype was counted many times. CDR3 sequence (DNA): TGTGCCAGCAGTTTTAGGTTGTCGGGACTAGCGGGAGAGGAGACCCAGTACTTC. Protein sequence: CASSFRLSGLAGEETQYF. V and J are TRBV28 and TRBJ2-5, with 14 bases aligning to TRBD2. V trimming: 3 bases; J trimming: 5 bases; junction bases outside the gene matches: 11. CDR1 and CDR2 from the germline V gene are MDHEN and SYDVKM. The length of the CDR3 is 18 residues.

This clonotype has at least ten counts. J is TRBJ2-3 and V is TRBV10-2; D not resolved. Trimming cost V 6 bases and J 0 bases, with 10 bases left between them. The CDR3 is made up of 14 amino acids. Germline V gene data show CDR1 as WSHSY and CDR2 as SAAADI. CDR3 bases: TGCGCCAGCAGGGACGGTCCTAGCACAGATACGCAGTATTTT. It codes for CASRDGPSTDTQYF.

This clonotype was recorded at least ten times. The rearrangement joins TRBV11-2 to TRBJ2-3, with 11 bases identical to TRBD2. Germline loops: CDR1 SGHAT, CDR2 FQNNGV. Germline trimming cut 4 bases from V and 4 bases from J; bases unmatched to any gene: 10. This CDR3 has 17 amino acids. CDR3 nucleotides: TGTGCCAGCAGCTCCCGAGTTAGCGGGAGGGGGGCAGATACGCAGTATTTT. Translating it yields CASSSRVSGRGADTQYF.

This clonotype has more than one count but fewer than ten. One end of the junction does not line up with germline, which may come from a read error. The chain uses TRBV7-9 and TRBJ2-1, with TRBD2 as a possible D gene (5 bases). Germline V gene sequence: CDR1 SEHNR, CDR2 FQNEAQ (reference sequence). The length of the CDR3 is 14 residues. CDR3 amino acids: CAGSRALGANEQFF. The CDR3 region has the DNA TGTGCCGGCAGCCGGGCACTAGGTGCGAATGAGCAGTTCTTC.

This clonotype has a count of ten or more. The V call is TRBV13, the J call TRBJ2-5, with 12 bases aligning to TRBD2. Looked up from germline, CDR1 is PRHDT and CDR2 is FYEKMQ (reference sequence). J gave up 4 bases and V 5 bases, and 8 bases lay outside the gene matches. There are 16 residues in the CDR3. This chain's CDR3 is CASSVTSGGVGETQYF. In nucleotides, the CDR3 is TGTGCCAGCAGCGTGACTAGCGGGGGTGTAGGAGAGACCCAGTACTTC.

This clonotype occurred a few times. This chain connects TRBV19 to TRBJ2-7; 7 nucleotides match TRBD1. This CDR3 comprises 14 residues. V trimming: 5 bases; J trimming: 3 bases; junction bases outside the gene matches: 7. Germline CDR1 LNHDA, CDR2 SQIVND (reference sequence). The CDR3 here is CASSSGQYDYEQYF. The CDR3, as DNA: TGTGCCAGTAGTTCGGGACAGTACGACTACGAGCAGTACTTC.

This clonotype has at least ten counts. The CDR3 here is CASGTSGISYNEQFF. CDR3 sequence (DNA): TGTGCCAGCGGGACTAGCGGGATCTCCTACAATGAGCAGTTCTTC. The genes are TRBV7-9 and TRBJ2-1; 13 bases line up with TRBD2. The CDR3 runs 15 residues. Germline lookup yields CDR1 SEHNR and CDR2 FQNEAQ (reference sequence). The V segment lost 8 bases and the J segment 0 bases; nucleotides outside the gene matches: 1.

The chain joins TRBV7-2 to TRBJ2-7; 14 positions agree with TRBD2. Per the germline V gene, CDR1 is SGHTA and CDR2 is FQGNSA. V was pared by 1 base and J by 3 bases, with 11 bases of the junction left unmatched. The CDR3 spans 19 residues. This CDR3 reads CASSLGTSGRSRPIYEQYF. In nucleotides, the CDR3 is TGTGCCAGCAGCTTAGGGACTAGCGGGAGGTCTCGCCCCATCTACGAGCAGTACTTC.

The table lists this clonotype with many counts. This chain connects TRBV2 to TRBJ2-3; D remains ambiguous. CDR3 length: 14 amino acids. Per germline, CDR1 SNHLY and CDR2 FYNNEI. V lost 8 bases and J lost 2, with 14 bases in between. This CDR3 reads CASGREPSTDTQYF. Here the CDR3 DNA reads TGTGCCAGCGGACGCGAACCCTCCACAGATACGCAGTATTTT.

Details on this clonotype: A much larger clone lies one base from this, so it may be a read error. The gene calls are TRBV6-1 and TRBJ2-3; 16 bases are shared with TRBD2. Germline V CDR1 and CDR2: MNHNS, SASEGT. Unmatched junction bases numbered 15, after V lost 5 bases and J lost 10 bases. The CDR3 has 18 residues. This chain's CDR3 is CASSPGLAGGHRMYAQYF. CDR3 DNA sequence: TGTGCCAGCAGTCCGGGACTAGCGGGAGGGCATCGGATGTATGCGCAGTATTTT.

The J gene is TRBJ1-3, the V gene TRBV5-1, with D uncertain. The V end lost 3 bases, the J end lost 4 bases, and 17 bases lay between the germline ends. Germline V gene lookup returns CDR1 SGHRS and CDR2 YFSETQ. This CDR3 comprises 16 residues. CDR3 nucleotide sequence: TGCGCCAGCAGCTCCGACGGGCATAAAGGGGGAAACACCATATATTTT. It is translated as CASSSDGHKGGNTIYF.